The 26 T cell receptor beta chains presented below share a single source sample, sequenced in a study of molecular identifiers for immune sequencing clone quantification. MiXCR, applied by TCRdb to the PCR reads, yields one record per CDR3 protein. Of a few hundred thousand distinct CDR3 sequences in the sample, roughly 24% were seen once. The sequencing sample was made of naive CD8+ T cells from blood, with Jurkat cell RNA spiked in. Subset denoted: FACS-sorted CD8+CD4-CCR7+CD45RA+ naive T cells. These receptor sequences come from a human donor in good health. Some libraries in this study had Jurkat cell RNA spiked in.

The gene calls are TRBV20-1 and TRBJ2-7, with 9 bases fitting TRBD2. V dropped 3 bases and J dropped 8; count of bases not matched to a gene: 23. Germline loops: CDR1 DFQATT, CDR2 SNEGSKA (reference sequence). This CDR3 has 18 amino acids. For the CDR3, the DNA is TGCAGTGCTAGTAGCACCCTAGACGCTAGCGGGGATACCCTTAAGCAGTACTTC. Its protein product is CSASSTLDASGDTLKQYF.

This clonotype came up a few times. The chain is built from TRBV30 and TRBJ1-4; D is unresolved. CDR1 GTSNPN and CDR2 SVGIG come from the germline V gene (reference sequence). V was pared by 0 bases and J by 8 bases, with 7 bases between. The CDR3 totals 12 residues. CDR3 sequence (DNA): TGTGCCTGGAGTGTACAAGGGGAAAAACTGTTTTTT. Translating it yields CAWSVQGEKLFF.

V gene TRBV9 combines with J gene TRBJ2-3; D possibly corresponds to TRBD1 (6 bases). Germline-derived CDR1 and CDR2 are SGDLS and YYNGEE. Trimming shortened V by 3 bases and J by 7 bases, and 15 bases separated the two germline ends. The CDR3 covers 14 residues. CDR3 bases: TGTGCCAGCAGCGCGCTGGGGGCCTGGAATACGCAGTATTTT. Its translation is CASSALGAWNTQYF. Using reference TRBV9 and TRBJ2-3 for the parts outside the CDR3, the full variable domain is DSGVTQTPKHLITATGQRVTLRCSPRSGDLSVYWYQQSLDQGLQFLIQYYNGEERAKGNILERFSAQQFPDLHSELNLSSLELGDSALYFCASSALGAWNTQYFGPGTRLTVL.

V gene TRBV6-2 or TRBV6-3 combines with J gene TRBJ1-6, with D perhaps TRBD1 (6 bases). In germline, CDR1 is MNHEY, CDR2 SVGEGT. There are 13 residues in the CDR3. The V end lost 5 bases, the J end lost 8 bases, and 10 bases lay between the germline ends. The CDR3 DNA reads as TGTGCCAGCAGTCCTACAGGGTATTCACCCCTCCACTTT. It encodes CASSPTGYSPLHF.

This chain joins TRBV2 and TRBJ2-5; 10 bases line up with TRBD2. V was clipped by 5 bases and J by 1 base; unmatched bases: 4. Germline CDR1 SNHLY, CDR2 FYNNEI. The CDR3 is made up of 15 amino acids. The CDR3 DNA follows: TGTGCCAGCAGTATGGGACTAGCGCTCCAAGAGACCCAGTACTTC. Protein product: CASSMGLALQETQYF.

There are a few counts of this clonotype. The chain links TRBV6-5 to TRBJ2-1; TRBD1 matches 7 bases. The trim removed 6 bases at V and 8 bases at J, leaving 13 bases unmatched. CDR3 length equals 15 residues. Germline-derived CDR1 and CDR2 are MNHEY and SVGAGI. CDR3 region: CASSGHGTDLDEQFF. For the CDR3, the DNA is TGTGCCAGCAGCGGACACGGGACAGATCTGGATGAGCAGTTCTTC.

V and J are TRBV6-5 and TRBJ2-6; possibly TRBD2 for D (6 bases). This CDR3 region has 15 residues. V was trimmed by 6 bases and J by 1 base, leaving 10 bases between them. Germline V gene lookup returns CDR1 MNHEY and CDR2 SVGAGI. CDR3 nucleotides: TGTGCCAGCAGACGGGGGTTGTCTGGGGCCAACGTCCTGACTTTC. It yields the protein CASRRGLSGANVLTF.

The sample holds a few counts of this clonotype. The chain carries TRBV7-9 and TRBJ1-2; TRBD1 is a possible D gene (5 bases). Trimming took off 7 bases at V and 4 bases at J, with 13 bases between the two ends. The CDR3 runs to 13 residues. Germline CDR1 reads SEHNR; CDR2 reads FQNEAQ (reference sequence). The CDR3 DNA is TGTGCCAGCACATCAGGGTCCAGCTATGGCTACACCTTC. Its protein is CASTSGSSYGYTF.

V gene TRBV4-3 combines with J gene TRBJ2-3; D remains unclear. Trimming cost V 4 bases and J 0 bases, with 20 bases left between them. The CDR3 has 18 amino acids. Germline lookup yields CDR1 LGHNA and CDR2 YSLEER. For the CDR3, the DNA is TGCGCCAGCAGCCCCTCCCTCCAGGCGATCACTAGCACAGATACGCAGTATTTT. This gives the protein CASSPSLQAITSTDTQYF.

This chain uses TRBV20-1 with TRBJ2-7; a weak D match, TRBD2 (5 bases). Per the germline V gene, CDR1 is DFQATT and CDR2 is SNEGSKA (reference sequence). Between the trimmed V and J ends, which lost 0 bases and 0 bases, there was a span of 12 bases. The length of the CDR3 is 15 residues. The CDR3 loop is CSARDPGRSSYEQYF. The CDR3, as DNA: TGCAGTGCTAGAGATCCGGGAAGGAGCTCCTACGAGCAGTACTTC.

The chain combines TRBV29-1 with TRBJ2-1; 7 positions match TRBD2. The J segment lost 8 bases and the V segment lost 1 base, leaving 5 bases of the junction unmatched. The CDR3 has 13 residues. CDR1 and CDR2 (germline): SQVTM, ANQGSEA. This CDR3 is CSVEVGGYDEQFF. The CDR3 region has the DNA TGCAGCGTTGAAGTCGGGGGGTATGATGAGCAGTTCTTC.

Comment on this clonotype: This could be a read error, since a much larger clone is one nucleotide away. The chain couples TRBV6-6 to TRBJ1-3, with no clear D. CDR3 length equals 12 residues. V was clipped by 8 bases and J by 0 bases, with 5 bases between them. Per the germline V gene, CDR1 is MNHNY and CDR2 is SVGAGI (reference sequence). The CDR3, as DNA: TGTGCCAGCGAAGACTCTGGAAACACCATATATTTT. Its protein product is CASEDSGNTIYF.

The sample holds a few counts of this clonotype. A read error may be the cause here, since a much bigger clone is one base away. The chain uses TRBV7-2 and TRBJ2-3, with 9 bases aligning to TRBD2. This CDR3 is 17 amino acids long. V was clipped by 5 bases and J by 9 bases; unmatched bases: 18. CDR1 is SGHTA, CDR2 FQGNSA, per germline. CDR3: CASSKERGAVGVSTQYF. DNA for the CDR3: TGTGCCAGCAGCAAGGAGCGGGGGGCCGTCGGTGTCTCGACGCAGTATTTT.

The CDR3 sequence: CASSLPARPLTEAFF. For the CDR3, the DNA is TGTGCCAGCAGCTTGCCCGCAAGGCCCCTCACTGAAGCTTTCTTT. The J gene is TRBJ1-1, the V gene TRBV5-4; D uncertain. CDR3 length: 15 residues. Germline V CDR1 and CDR2: SGHNT, YYREEE (reference sequence). V lost 1 base, J lost 4 bases, and 14 bases lay in between.

This clonotype has only a few counts. The chain couples TRBV4-3 to TRBJ1-1; tentative D call: TRBD1 (6 bases). Trimming pared 3 bases from V and 5 bases from J, leaving 22 bases between. The length of the CDR3 is 17 residues. Germline CDR1 LGHNA, CDR2 YSLEER. The CDR3: CASSQEARGARWTEAFF. DNA for the CDR3: TGCGCCAGCAGCCAGGAGGCTCGGGGGGCGCGATGGACTGAAGCTTTCTTT.

This clonotype was recorded a few times. The chain joins TRBV18 to TRBJ2-3; D uncertain. The CDR3 consists of 16 residues. The V end lost 0 bases, the J end lost 4 bases, and 14 bases lay between the germline ends. In germline, CDR1 is KGHSH, CDR2 LQKENI. Written as DNA, the CDR3 is TGTGCCAGCTCACCACCTGTCCTTCCGGGTCCAGATACGCAGTATTTT. Its protein product is CASSPPVLPGPDTQYF.

This clonotype has ten or more counts. This chain joins TRBV2 and TRBJ1-3, with D hard to call. This CDR3 has 13 residues. Per the germline V gene, CDR1 is SNHLY and CDR2 is FYNNEI. Trimming stripped 2 bases from V and 11 bases from J, with 13 bases between. Here the CDR3 reads CASSEWNLTPIYF. Here the CDR3 DNA reads TGTGCCAGCAGTGAATGGAACCTGACCCCCATATATTTT.

This clonotype has a count of ten or more. The CDR3 spells CASSPGAGGQPQHF. CDR3 nucleotide sequence: TGTGCCAGTAGCCCGGGGGCGGGAGGTCAGCCCCAGCATTTT. The chain uses TRBV19 and TRBJ1-5, with TRBD1 as a possible D gene (6 bases). The germline CDR1 and CDR2 sequences are LNHDA and SQIVND (reference sequence). The CDR3 has 14 residues. The V end was cut by 6 bases, the J end by 6 bases, with 15 bases between.

For this clonotype: As the CDR3 is not closed by the conserved phenylalanine or tryptophan, this likely results from a read error. The limits of the CDR3 on the DNA are not certain, so only TCRdb's listed CDR3 is given. The chain is built from TRBV21-1 and TRBJ1-3; the D segment call TRBD1 is taken from the table without a DNA check. TRBV21-1 is annotated as a pseudogene. The CDR3 is 15 amino acids in total, end residues counted. CDR3 residues: CASSKGGLSGNTIYS.

This clonotype was seen many times. V is TRBV27 and J is TRBJ2-3; tentative D call: TRBD1 (5 bases). The CDR3 extends over 13 amino acids. The V gene's germline CDR1 is MNHEY and CDR2 SMNVEV (reference sequence). V was clipped by 0 bases and J by 6 bases, with 7 bases between them. In DNA form, the CDR3 reads TGTGCCAGCAGTTTATCAGGGGTCGATACGCAGTATTTT. Translation gives CASSLSGVDTQYF.

As for this clonotype: This may stem from a read error, because a much larger clone lies one nucleotide away. The chain is built from TRBV12-3 or TRBV12-4 and TRBJ2-3; 12 bases map to TRBD2. Trimming took 5 bases from V and 5 from J; bases not matched to a gene: 5. CDR3 length equals 15 residues. The CDR3 reads CASSVLAGGLDTQYF. CDR3 coding DNA: TGTGCCAGCAGTGTCCTAGCGGGGGGGTTAGATACGCAGTATTTT.

This chain joins TRBV5-1 and TRBJ1-2, with D unresolved. Germline V gene data show CDR1 as SGHRS and CDR2 as YFSETQ. The CDR3 totals 17 residues. V lost 1 base and J lost 1, with 17 bases in between. The CDR3 bases are TGCGCCAGCAGCTTGTTGCCGCGCGAGGTCGGTAACTATGGCTACACCTTC. Residues: CASSLLPREVGNYGYTF. Filled out from reference TRBV5-1 and TRBJ1-2, the complete variable domain reads KAGVTQTPRYLIKTRGQQVTLSCSPISGHRSVSWYQQTPGQGLQFLFEYFSETQRNKGNFPGRFSGRQFSNSRSEMNVSTLELGDSALYLCASSLLPREVGNYGYTFGSGTRLTVV.

The CDR3 loop is CASRRTSGRGDTQYF. CDR3 DNA sequence: TGTGCCAGTAGGAGGACTAGCGGGAGAGGTGATACGCAGTATTTT. The chain recombines TRBV19 with TRBJ2-3, with 13 bases identical to TRBD2. The CDR3 is 15 residues long. The V gene's germline CDR1 is LNHDA and CDR2 SQIVND (reference sequence). The J segment lost 6 bases and the V segment lost 6 bases, leaving 6 bases of the junction unmatched.

As to this clonotype: This may arise from a read error, as a much more abundant clone is one base away. The chain employs TRBV7-3 and TRBJ2-3; D is possibly TRBD2 (5 bases). V was clipped by 7 bases and J by 3 bases, with 11 bases between them. This CDR3 spans 13 amino acids. Germline CDR1 reads SGHTA; CDR2 reads FQGTGA. The CDR3: CASKLDETDTQYF. As DNA, the CDR3 is TGTGCCAGCAAACTAGATGAAACAGATACGCAGTATTTT.

V usage is TRBV12-5 and J usage is TRBJ2-1; 7 nucleotides agree with TRBD1. With V trimmed by 8 bases and J by 0 bases, 4 bases remained unmatched. Germline V gene sequence: CDR1 LGHNT, CDR2 FRNRAP. This CDR3 is 14 amino acids long. DNA of the CDR3: TGTGCTAGTAAACAGGGGAGCTCCTACAATGAGCAGTTCTTC. It is translated as CASKQGSSYNEQFF.

The chain couples TRBV6-2 or TRBV6-3 to TRBJ1-1; D is undetermined. Germline CDR1 MNHEY, CDR2 SVGEGT. Trimming stripped 4 bases from V and 5 bases from J, with 17 bases between. This CDR3 has 15 residues. CDR3 amino acids: CASSLNMLGRTEAFF. The CDR3 nucleotides are TGTGCCAGCAGTTTAAATATGTTAGGGAGAACTGAAGCTTTCTTT.